Listed here is a single T cell receptor beta chain. This clonotype was detected ten times or more. The clone's antigen remains unknown. The record has no base qualities; no much larger clone is one base away. These data are taken from a study of neurological immune-mediated disorders (dated 2019 in TCRdb). Context from the whole study: Among the approximately 35 multiple sclerosis patients, relapsing-remitting MS accounted for some 30 and secondary progressive MS accounted for 3. Using UMI-based sequencing, the study compared peripheral blood TCR-beta repertoires from patients with HTLV-I-associated myelopathy (HAM/TSP), patients with multiple sclerosis, and healthy controls. Longitudinal samples, technical triplicates and paired sorted CD4+ and CD8+ T-cell subsets, alongside PBMC samples, were included among the approximately 98 TCR-beta libraries. The cohort comprised 65 to 75 subjects: approximately 15 HAM/TSP patients, 34 multiple sclerosis patients and approximately 20 healthy controls. Broad study findings and their caveats: TCR clonal expansion was highest in HAM/TSP patients and lowest in MS patients, with MS patients falling below even healthy controls. No identical CDR3 amino acid sequences were found to be shared among expanded clones across subjects, suggesting that TCR-beta repertoires were private in all groups. Phylogenetic analysis grouped repertoires from 18 of 34 MS patients into a cluster of related CDR3 sequences, suggesting a possible repertoire-level signature. The MS cluster was not associated with any clinical or MRI features, and the authors stated that larger cohorts are needed.

The CDR3 spans 14 residues, from the cysteine through the phenylalanine. CDR3 DNA only is kept here, 42 bases in frame from base 1. The germline V gene supplies CDR1 SGHRS and CDR2 YFSETQ. V trim: 8 bases; J trim: 5 bases; unmatched bases: 10. Unsorted PBMC libraries were generated from 2 million PBMCs stored in RNAlater at -80 °C until RNA extraction. Multiple sclerosis patients were enrolled in a US clinical protocol under which disease progression was evaluated by magnetic resonance imaging. PBMCs were separated from peripheral blood using Ficoll-Hypaque density gradient centrifugation and then cryopreserved in liquid nitrogen. cDNA was synthesized by template-switch 5'RACE using a primer with a 10-nucleotide random unique molecular identifier that tagged each TCR transcript. Over 160 million TCR-beta sequences, covering 15-18 subjects, were produced in each sequencing run. The RNeasy kit was used to extract total RNA. The KAPA Real-time Library Amplification kit was used to amplify TCR-beta VDJ regions with primers for the TCR constant region and the 5'RACE anchor. Sample indexes and Illumina adaptors were added in a first PCR, after which library yield was increased in a second PCR. The roughly 650 bp TCR product was size-selected on a 2% E-gel SizeSelection system after Ampure bead purification. Before pooling, libraries had their quality checked on a Bioanalyzer, their concentration measured with Qubit, and their quantity determined with the Kapa Library Quantification kit. An Illumina HiSeq 2500 sequenced the libraries paired-end 2 x 150 bp. To increase sequence diversity, roughly 24-31% phiX was spiked into each library pool. Processing in the source paper ran as follows. The UMI-based MiGEC pipeline processed quality-filtered reads and removed over 75% of raw TCR sequences during error correction. IMGT germline references were used for alignment of VDJ genes, and clonotypes were defined by a unique CDR3 amino acid sequence together with V-J genes. VDJtools evaluated clonal expansion, Shannon diversity and CDR3 relatedness (CalcPairwiseDistances, ClusterSamples); CLCbio workbench built phylogenetic trees. Using coefficient-of-variation modelling across technical triplicates, the study counted a clone as expanded if it had at least 8 unique UMIs. TCRdb reran the public reads through fastp at Q25 and MiXCR, keeping productive beta chains. A single entry per CDR3 protein holds the most common genes and DNA from its merged rows. It is TCRdb's table, rather than the study itself, that gives the V and J calls and clone size. A total of roughly 60,000 distinct CDR3 sequences appear in this sample, about 4% of them only once. The ten most abundant clones make up around 2.2% of the sample.

The sequence links TRBV5-1 to TRBJ2-1; 7 junctional bases match TRBD1. The sample was PBMCs. The receptor comes from a woman aged 45-65 years with multiple sclerosis. CDR3 protein: CASQPRDRNNEQFF. The bases read TGCGCCAGTCAGCCCCGGGACAGAAACAATGAGCAGTTCTTC.